The 2 T cell receptor beta chains below were found in one sample sequenced in a study of cytomegalovirus exposure and HLA in healthy donors. The primer mix had 60 Vbeta and 13 Jbeta primers. TCRdb keeps only in-frame clones here, not all; method: immunoSEQ multiplex PCR. The sample records 150,000 to 200,000 clones, around 81% being singletons. What was sequenced was PBMCs. The source of these receptors is a woman younger than 35 in good health and CMV-seropositive.

The V gene is TRBV9, the J gene TRBJ2-5, with 8 bases aligning to TRBD2. The CDR3 is made up of 14 amino acids. CDR1 is SGDLS, CDR2 YYNGEE, per germline. Losses at the gene ends were 0 bases for V and 4 bases for J; bases not matched to a gene: 2. The CDR3 DNA is TGTGCCAGCAGCGTAGCCAGCGGGGGAGAGACCCAGTACTTC. As protein: CASSVASGGETQYF. Full variable domain (rest looked up from reference TRBV9 and TRBJ2-5): DSGVTQTPKHLITATGQRVTLRCSPRSGDLSVYWYQQSLDQGLQFLIQYYNGEERAKGNILERFSAQQFPDLHSELNLSSLELGDSALYFCASSVASGGETQYFGPGTRLLVL.

The rearrangement links TRBV4-1 to TRBJ1-4; 9 bases are shared with TRBD1. The CDR3 extends over 16 amino acids. Germline V lookup: CDR1 MGHRA, CDR2 YSYEKL. Trimming took 1 base from V and 5 from J; bases not matched to a gene: 5. The CDR3 sequence is CASSQGSGTGNEKLFF. CDR3 sequence (DNA): TGCGCCAGCAGCCAAGGGTCCGGGACAGGGAATGAAAAACTGTTTTTT.